This T cell receptor (beta chain) derives from a study of shared clonotypes between healthy human individuals. Healthy and HIV-negative, the adult donors had no recent acute infections or vaccinations. V was cut by 3 bases and J by 0 bases, with 7 bases left in between. Germline V lookup: CDR1 SGHTA, CDR2 FQGTGA. The CDR3 is 14 amino acids. Sequencing used immunoSEQ multiplex PCR; TCRdb keeps in-frame clones, though not all of them. Here the sample spans about 480,000 clones, nearly 80% being singletons. This chain connects TRBV7-3 to TRBJ2-3, with unresolved D. Source material: PBMCs. The receptor was derived from a woman aged 35 to 49 in good health. Some clones in this sample may be carry-over from other donors' samples. The CDR3 is CASSFSRSTDTQYF. CDR3 nucleotides: TGTGCCAGCAGCTTTTCACGGAGCACAGATACGCAGTATTTT.